This is a list of T cell receptor beta chains from one sample in a study of cytomegalovirus exposure and HLA in healthy donors. Some clones are missing from TCRdb's copy, which holds only in-frame ones; the method was immunoSEQ multiplex PCR. Of 85,000 to 130,000 clones in the sample, around 82% are singletons; the top ten hold under 5%. The sequenced sample was PBMCs. The origin of the receptors is a woman in her 50s in good health and CMV-seropositive. Both conserved end residues are part of each CDR3. A D gene is named only where the DNA matches it firmly. Size is omitted from some rows. Given values are once, few, many or a class for expanded clones.

-	-	TRBV7-8	TRBJ1-1	CASSLGPDTEAFF	TGTGCCAGCAGCTTAGGCCCGGACACTGAAGCTTTCTTT
few	-	TRBV5-4	TRBJ2-1	CASSLELRLYNEQFF	TGTGCCAGCAGCTTGGAACTGCGTCTATACAATGAGCAGTTCTTC
-	-	TRBV30	TRBJ1-1	CAWRFDRRNTEAFF	TGTGCCTGGAGGTTCGACAGACGGAACACTGAAGCTTTCTTT
-	TRBD1	TRBV7-6	TRBJ1-1	CASSLGQGGHTEAFF	TGTGCCAGCAGCCTAGGACAGGGAGGCCACACTGAAGCTTTCTTT
-	-	TRBV5-8	TRBJ2-7	CASSLQGSSYEQYF	TGTGCCAGCAGCTTGCAAGGGAGCTCCTACGAGCAGTACTTC
-	-	TRBV2	TRBJ2-7	CASSASTYEQYF	TGTGCCAGCAGTGCCAGTACCTACGAGCAGTACTTC
-	-	TRBV11-1	TRBJ2-7	CASSIVGGHYEQYF	TGTGCCAGCAGCATCGTAGGAGGCCACTACGAGCAGTACTTC
-	-	TRBV6-6	TRBJ2-1	CASSPQGNEQFF	TGTGCCAGCAGTCCCCAGGGGAATGAGCAGTTCTTC
-	-	TRBV27	TRBJ2-7	CASSRQGRAYEQYF	TGTGCCAGCAGTCGACAGGGGAGGGCCTACGAGCAGTACTTC
few	-	TRBV6-5	TRBJ1-1	CASSWALGTEAFF	TGTGCCAGCAGTTGGGCCCTTGGCACTGAAGCTTTCTTT
-	TRBD1	TRBV5-6	TRBJ2-7	CASSLGTGAYEQYF	TGTGCCAGCAGCTTGGGGACAGGGGCCTACGAGCAGTACTTC
-	TRBD2	TRBV7-9	TRBJ2-5	CASSPDRGLVVQETQYF	TGTGCCAGCAGCCCTGATCGGGGACTAGTCGTCCAAGAGACCCAGTACTTC
-	-	TRBV27	TRBJ1-2	CASSTRQANYGYTF	TGTGCCAGCAGTACAAGACAGGCTAACTATGGCTACACCTTC
-	-	TRBV15	TRBJ2-1	CATSSDTGAYNEQFF	TGTGCCACCAGCAGTGATACGGGAGCCTACAATGAGCAGTTCTTC
-	TRBD1	TRBV5-4	TRBJ1-2	CASSSAGSTGAEGYTF	TGTGCCAGCAGCTCGGCAGGTTCTACAGGGGCGGAGGGCTACACCTTC
once	TRBD1	TRBV7-9	TRBJ1-1	CSSSSKGQGGDEAFF	TGTTCCAGCAGCTCAAAAGGACAGGGAGGGGATGAAGCTTTCTTT
-	TRBD2	TRBV7-2	TRBJ2-5	CASSGAGVKLDQYF	TGTGCCAGCAGCGGGGCGGGGGTCAAACTCGACCAGTACTTC
-	TRBD1	TRBV9	TRBJ1-3	CASSVSGTASSGNTIYF	TGTGCCAGCAGCGTATCCGGGACAGCGAGCTCTGGAAACACCATATATTTT
-	TRBD1	TRBV12-5	TRBJ1-5	CASGLVLGRGLSQPQHF	TGTGCTAGTGGTTTGGTACTTGGCAGGGGGCTAAGTCAGCCCCAGCATTTT
-	-	TRBV5-6	TRBJ1-1	CASSLGQANTEAFF	TGTGCCAGCAGCTTGGGACAGGCGAACACTGAAGCTTTCTTT
-	TRBD2	TRBV5-6	TRBJ2-7	CASSFTGTRALEQYF	TGTGCCAGCAGCTTCACCGGGACTAGGGCCCTCGAGCAGTACTTC
few	TRBD1	TRBV6-5	TRBJ2-7	CASSYSIGGMAYEQYF	TGTGCCAGCAGTTACTCGATAGGGGGCATGGCCTACGAGCAGTACTTC
-	TRBD1	TRBV2	TRBJ2-7	CASKGANEQYF	TGTGCCAGCAAGGGGGCAAACGAGCAGTACTTC
-	-	TRBV29-1	TRBJ1-5	CSVGGNSNQPQHF	TGCAGCGTTGGCGGCAATAGCAATCAGCCCCAGCATTTT
-	-	TRBV15	TRBJ2-1	CATSSPGASNEQFF	TGTGCCACCAGCAGCCCTGGGGCCTCCAATGAGCAGTTCTTC
once	-	TRBV25-1	TRBJ1-3	CASSELYTGNTIYF	TGTGCCAGCAGTGAATTGTACACTGGAAACACCATATATTTT
-	TRBD1	TRBV7-3	TRBJ1-2	CASSLATGSGYTF	TGTGCCAGCAGCCTCGCGACAGGGTCTGGCTACACCTTC
-	-	TRBV11-2	TRBJ1-2	CASSLDSLGGANYGYTF	TGTGCCAGCAGCTTAGACTCCCTTGGGGGGGCTAACTATGGCTACACCTTC
-	-	TRBV5-1	TRBJ2-5	CASSPGGGQETQYF	TGCGCCAGCAGCCCCGGGGGTGGACAAGAGACCCAGTACTTC
-	TRBD1	TRBV7-2	TRBJ1-2	CASSLASGTGRSGYTF	TGTGCCAGCAGCTTAGCGTCCGGGACAGGGCGTAGTGGCTACACCTTC
few	-	TRBV10-3	TRBJ2-1	CAISESWGTSGNEQFF	TGTGCCATCAGTGAGTCGTGGGGCACATCAGGCAATGAGCAGTTCTTC
-	-	TRBV5-6	TRBJ2-7	CASSLEARYEQYF	TGTGCCAGCAGCTTGGAGGCCAGGTACGAGCAGTACTTC
once	-	TRBV9	TRBJ2-2	CASSPIQGDTGELFF	TGTGCCAGCAGCCCAATCCAAGGGGACACCGGGGAGCTGTTTTTT
-	TRBD2	TRBV6-1	TRBJ2-2	CASSEPTPGLVDTGELFF	TGTGCCAGCAGTGAACCAACCCCGGGACTAGTAGACACCGGGGAGCTGTTTTTT
-	TRBD2	TRBV5-4	TRBJ2-7	CASSLLGLDNEQYF	TGTGCCAGCAGCTTGTTGGGACTAGACAACGAGCAGTACTTC
-	-	TRBV6-4	TRBJ2-7	CASSDSAGSAEQYF	TGTGCCAGCAGTGACTCCGCGGGCTCGGCCGAGCAGTACTTC
-	TRBD1	TRBV12-5	TRBJ1-5	CASGPSDRADNQPQHF	TGTGCTAGTGGTCCCTCGGACAGGGCGGACAATCAGCCCCAGCATTTT
-	TRBD1	TRBV11-2	TRBJ1-1	CASSIRQGAGAFF	TGTGCCAGCAGCATCCGACAGGGGGCAGGAGCTTTCTTT